This T cell receptor (beta chain) was profiled in a study of blood T cells in healthy people across ages. The authors ran a second PCR of 7 to 11 cycles using a sample-barcoded 5' primer and a J-beta primer mix. A single record per CDR3 protein comes from TCRdb applying MiXCR to the 5' RACE reads. Among about 1,500,000 distinct CDR3 sequences listed, under 30% were seen once. Deletions cut 7 bases from V and 1 base from J, with 9 bases between. Germline values: CDR1 MNHEY, CDR2 SMNVEV (reference sequence). CDR3 size: 13 residues. Peripheral blood from each donor was collected in a volume of approximately 10 milliliters.

V gene TRBV27 combines with J gene TRBJ2-3; perhaps TRBD2 as D (5 bases). The sample comprised blood. The clonotype was recovered from a woman in her twenties or thirties in good health. Here the CDR3 DNA reads TGTGCCAGCACCTCTAGCCGCACAGATACGCAGTATTTT. Encoded protein: CASTSSRTDTQYF.